The 3 T cell receptor beta chains in this list originate from one sample, sequenced in a study of vaccination and CD4 T cells after COVID-19. No antigen has been identified for these receptors. Treatment reported: approximately 11-day PBMC culture with coronavirus spike peptide pools or control peptides (ViraFEST assay). The Oncomine TCR Beta short-read assay sequenced DNA from cultured CD4+ T cells. One entry per CDR3 protein, called by TCRdb with MiXCR from the PCR reads. The sample shows about 25,000 distinct CDR3 sequences, approximately 67% of them seen only once. This sample comprised CD4+ T cells from blood, cultured in vitro, obtained after SARS-CoV-2 vaccination. The receptors originated from a human donor who received a COVID-19 vaccine.

V gene TRBV20-1 combines with J gene TRBJ2-3, with 7 bases that match TRBD2. The CDR3 totals 14 residues. V lost 5 bases and J lost 0; bases outside the gene matches: 5. The germline V gene has CDR1 DFQATT and CDR2 SNEGSKA (reference sequence). This chain's CDR3 is CSAPAAGSTDTQYF. Written as DNA, the CDR3 is TGCAGTGCTCCCGCAGCGGGGAGCACAGATACGCAGTATTTT.

This clonotype came up a few times. The genes are TRBV27 and TRBJ2-5; D gene ambiguous. The CDR3 runs to 10 residues. Trimming took off 8 bases at V and 1 base at J, with 2 bases between the two ends. CDR1 is MNHEY, CDR2 SMNVEV, per germline (reference sequence). The CDR3 DNA follows: TGTGCCAGCCCCCAAGAGACCCAGTACTTC. It yields the protein CASPQETQYF.

As for this clonotype: Just one base apart from a much larger clone, this may be a read error. CDR3 sequence: CAASRDRAANYGYTF. As DNA, the CDR3 is TGTGCCGCCAGCAGAGATCGGGCAGCTAACTATGGCTACACCTTC. The chain recombines TRBV15 with TRBJ1-2; D not resolved. Germline CDR1 is LNHNV and CDR2 is YYDKDF (reference sequence). The CDR3 extends over 15 amino acids.